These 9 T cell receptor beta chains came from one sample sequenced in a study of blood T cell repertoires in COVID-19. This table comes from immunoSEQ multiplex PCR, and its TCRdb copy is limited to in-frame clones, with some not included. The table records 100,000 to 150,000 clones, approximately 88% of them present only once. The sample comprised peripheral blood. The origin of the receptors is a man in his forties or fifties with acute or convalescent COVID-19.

The CDR3 here is CASSPGRTGELFF. CDR3 DNA sequence: TGTGCCAGCTCACCAGGGAGAACCGGGGAGCTGTTTTTT. The chain uses TRBV18 and TRBJ2-2; D is possibly TRBD2 (5 bases). Germline CDR1 is KGHSH and CDR2 is LQKENI. V was cut by 2 bases and J by 5 bases, with 6 bases left in between. The CDR3 loop spans 13 amino acids.

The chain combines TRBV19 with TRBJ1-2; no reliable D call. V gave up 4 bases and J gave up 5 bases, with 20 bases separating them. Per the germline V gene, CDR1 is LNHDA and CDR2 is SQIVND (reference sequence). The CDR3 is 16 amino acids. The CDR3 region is CASSKDSRGVRYGYTF. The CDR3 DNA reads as TGTGCCAGTAGTAAAGATTCTCGAGGAGTTCGGTATGGCTACACCTTC.

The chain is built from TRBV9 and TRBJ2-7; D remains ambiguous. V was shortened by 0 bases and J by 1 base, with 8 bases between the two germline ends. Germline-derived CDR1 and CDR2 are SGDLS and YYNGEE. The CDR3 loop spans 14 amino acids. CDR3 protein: CASSVASASYEQYF. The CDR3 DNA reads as TGTGCCAGCAGCGTAGCTAGTGCTTCCTACGAGCAGTACTTC.

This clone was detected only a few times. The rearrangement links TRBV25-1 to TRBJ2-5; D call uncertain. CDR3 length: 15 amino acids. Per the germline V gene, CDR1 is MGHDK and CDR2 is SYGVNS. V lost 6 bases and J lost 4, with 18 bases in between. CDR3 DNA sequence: TGTGCCAGCAGCGTTACTTCGAGTAGCCGAGAGACCCAGTACTTC. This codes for CASSVTSSSRETQYF.

This chain's CDR3 is CATSSAGGGTEAFF. CDR3 sequence (DNA): TGTGCCACCAGCAGTGCGGGGGGGGGCACTGAAGCTTTCTTT. The gene calls are TRBV15 and TRBJ1-1, with D maybe TRBD1 (5 bases). Looked up from germline, CDR1 is LNHNV and CDR2 is YYDKDF (reference sequence). The V end lost 3 bases, the J end lost 4 bases, and 12 bases lay between the germline ends. This CDR3 contains 14 residues.

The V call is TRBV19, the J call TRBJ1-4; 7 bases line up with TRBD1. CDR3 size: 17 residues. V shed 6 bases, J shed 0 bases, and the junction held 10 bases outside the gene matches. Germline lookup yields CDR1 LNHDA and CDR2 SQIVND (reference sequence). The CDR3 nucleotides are TGTGCCAGTAGCCCCCGACAGGGCTTTGCAACTAATGAAAAACTGTTTTTT. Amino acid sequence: CASSPRQGFATNEKLFF.

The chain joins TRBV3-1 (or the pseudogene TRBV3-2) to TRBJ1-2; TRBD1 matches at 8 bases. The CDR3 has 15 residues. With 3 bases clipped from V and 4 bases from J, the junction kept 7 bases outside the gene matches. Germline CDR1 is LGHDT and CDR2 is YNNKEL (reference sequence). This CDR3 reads CASSHYGTGFYGYTF. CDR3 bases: TGTGCCAGCAGCCATTACGGGACAGGTTTCTATGGCTACACCTTC.

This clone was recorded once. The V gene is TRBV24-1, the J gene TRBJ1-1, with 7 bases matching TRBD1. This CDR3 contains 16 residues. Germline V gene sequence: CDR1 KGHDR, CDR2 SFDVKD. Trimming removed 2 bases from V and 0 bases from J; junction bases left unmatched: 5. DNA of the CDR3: TGTGCCACCAGTGATTCCCGGACAGGAATGAACACTGAAGCTTTCTTT. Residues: CATSDSRTGMNTEAFF.

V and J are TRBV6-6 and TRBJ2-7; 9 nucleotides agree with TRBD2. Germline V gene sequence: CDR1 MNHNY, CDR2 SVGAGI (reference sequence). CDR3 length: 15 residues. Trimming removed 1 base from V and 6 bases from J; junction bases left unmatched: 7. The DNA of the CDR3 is TGTGCCAGCAGTTACTTTAGCGGGGGATTATCCGAGCAGTACTTC. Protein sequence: CASSYFSGGLSEQYF.